This TCR beta chain was profiled in a study of cytomegalovirus exposure and HLA in healthy donors. The wider study: Early released data had around 79 million unique TCRs, all coming from HLA-typed donors.

The PCR had 60 Vbeta and 13 Jbeta primers. Generated by immunoSEQ multiplex PCR, the TCRdb table keeps only in-frame clones and is missing some. The sample gives 52,000 or so clones, around 78% of which show up once; 1.4% is in the top ten. V was pared by 4 bases and J by 2 bases, with 5 bases of the junction left unmatched. The length of the CDR3 is 15 residues. Germline V CDR1 and CDR2: SGHRS, YFSETQ. Sample: PBMCs. This chain links TRBV5-1 with TRBJ2-2; the match to TRBD2 covers 7 bases. The receptor was isolated from a female donor in good health and CMV-seronegative. The CDR3, as DNA: TGCGCCAGCAGCGCCGGGACTACCAACACCGGGGAGCTGTTTTTT. Protein: CASSAGTTNTGELFF.